One TCR beta chain is described in this entry. What it binds is not known. Looked up from germline, CDR1 is SGHRS and CDR2 is YFSETQ. The CDR3 totals 11 residues. Trimming removed 5 bases at V and 8 bases at J, with 10 bases between. CD4+CD45RO+CD25- cells were isolated as memory CD4+ T cells. Full-length variable regions came from constant-region reverse primers plus semi-nested Nested Universal Primer A PCR. TCRdb analysed the 5' RACE reads with MiXCR anew, one entry per CDR3 protein. The sample includes under 6,500 distinct CDR3 sequences, around 66% of them seen just once. Study outcomes and limitations: Whole repertoires were not studied in the larger cohort, only one V-J beta rearrangement. The TCR gene usage of tumor memory CD4+ T cells clustered together with blood and lymph node memory CD4+ cells and with lymph node naive CD4+ cells.

The clonotype originates from a female donor with breast cancer. Material: memory CD4+ T cells sorted from a lymph node. As to subset: memory CD4+ T cells, CD4+CD45RO+CD25-. The chain couples TRBV5-1 to TRBJ1-1; D possibly corresponds to TRBD1 (5 bases). The CDR3 DNA is TGCGCCAGCAGGGATCAGGGAGAAGCTTTCTTT. Its translation is CASRDQGEAFF.